The source of this T cell receptor (beta chain) is a study of shared clonotypes between healthy human individuals (dated by TCRdb to 2018 to 2021). With respect to the entire study: A couple of women and a few men aged 18 to 49 years were included in the cohort. For each donor, CD4 naive and CD4 memory were each run on three plates, CD8 naive on two plates, and CD8 memory on one plate. Each donor's leukapheresis produced roughly between about 0.8 and 10 billion PBMCs. To estimate repertoire size and how much clonotypes are shared between individuals, the study performed deep sequencing of blood TCR repertoires from a handful of healthy adults. Libraries were prepared and TCR repertoires were sequenced by different laboratories using diverse techniques, in order to increase sequencing depth and limit assay-specific biases. Summary of the overall study and its limitations: Sampling was limited to blood, and TCR repertoires in tissue likely differ from TCR repertoires in blood. Pairwise subsampling indicated that sequencing depth was expected to affect the degree of clonotype sharing among donors. Compared with non-shared clonotypes, clonotypes shared by all four sorted-subset donors had higher generation probabilities. Rarefaction of sorted-subset datasets indicated incomplete sequencing despite the large sequencing depth. Sharing across a handful of donors was observed for approximately 5% of naive CD4, around 3.5% of naive CD8, 2% to 2.5% of memory CD4, and about 0.4% of memory CD8 clonotypes. Because the study included a small number of donors, the genetic and exposure-history diversity represented was limited. Estimated clonotype richness was generally larger for naive than for memory subsets.

Donors were healthy HIV-negative adults with no recently reported acute infections or vaccinations. All donors were Caucasian adults living in Nashville, Tennessee, USA. CD4+ T cells were enriched by magnetic negative selection, after which naive cells were positively selected on CD45RA and the negative fraction was taken as the memory subset. After blood collection by leukapheresis, PBMCs were isolated using Ficoll-Histopaque density gradient centrifugation and then cryopreserved in the vapor phase of liquid nitrogen. Analytical flow cytometry was used to check the purity and quantity of every magnetically sorted T cell population. Each sorted fraction had its genomic DNA isolated and then quantified by UV absorbance on a Nanodrop 2000c. This clone was detected only once. Its antigen is not yet known. No base quality information exists; no much larger clone differs at one position. TCR CDR3 regions were amplified from genomic DNA by multiplex PCR using the deep immunoSEQ assay. Extracted genomic DNA from each cell subset was distributed evenly across all wells of several immunoSEQ 96-well plates, and each plate was treated as a replicate. For sorted subsets, each replicate PCR was loaded with about 0.2 ug genomic DNA, equivalent to 30,000 to 35,000 T cell genomes. Purified libraries were measured with a Qubit 3.0 fluorometer, size-checked on a Bioanalyzer 2100, and measured again with the KAPA Library Quantification kit. Every immunoSEQ 96-well plate was sequenced on a dedicated single-read 150-cycle Illumina NextSeq 550 flow cell. The authors processed their data as follows. Because the immunoSEQ output included only junctional sequences and no quality scores, the filtering could not be the same as the filtering used for full-length reads. To assign V/J genes and CDR3, sequences were annotated against IMGT germline references using PyIR, a Python wrapper for IgBLAST v1.9. Reads were removed for weak V/J assignments (E-value above 1e-6), missing CDR3, stop codons, out-of-frame junctions, or ambiguous translated residues. A V3J clonotype was defined by an identical inferred V gene, J gene, and CDR3 amino acid sequence. To compute the percentage overlap between repertoires, the number of shared unique clonotypes was divided by the size of the smaller repertoire. RTK rarefaction, the Chao1 estimator, and Recon v2.1 estimates of unobserved clonotypes were used to assess repertoire richness. OLGA was used to compute generation probabilities for all TCRbeta clonotypes that the gDNA method yielded from a few donors. TCRdb re-hosts the immuneACCESS table, in-frame sequences only. Its copies lack some clones; in the studies checked, an unresolved V gene accounts for under half of them, and the cause for the rest is not known. The V and J calls and clone size were taken over from that table, and D and trimming were inferred from the DNA. This sample is represented by around 2.3 million clones; approximately 96% of them were singletons. 0.1% to 0.15% of the sample goes to the ten largest clones.

Its CDR3 holds 14 amino acids, cysteine through phenylalanine. The only DNA kept is the CDR3, 42 bases in frame from the first base. V is trimmed back by 1 base and J by 6 bases, and the junction contains 5 bases that no gene match accounts for. The germline V gene yields SNHLY for CDR1 and FYNNEI for CDR2. The sequence is built from TRBV2 and TRBJ2-7; 8 middle bases align to TRBD2. The sample comprised naive CD4+ T cells sorted from blood. The cell subset or site label, read with the paper, signifies: CD45RA+ positively selected. The TCR was taken from a man between 18 and 29 years old in good health. The nucleotides are TGTGCCAGCAGTGAAGGCGGGAGGACCTTCGAGCAGTACTTC. Translated, this gives CASSEGGRTFEQYF.